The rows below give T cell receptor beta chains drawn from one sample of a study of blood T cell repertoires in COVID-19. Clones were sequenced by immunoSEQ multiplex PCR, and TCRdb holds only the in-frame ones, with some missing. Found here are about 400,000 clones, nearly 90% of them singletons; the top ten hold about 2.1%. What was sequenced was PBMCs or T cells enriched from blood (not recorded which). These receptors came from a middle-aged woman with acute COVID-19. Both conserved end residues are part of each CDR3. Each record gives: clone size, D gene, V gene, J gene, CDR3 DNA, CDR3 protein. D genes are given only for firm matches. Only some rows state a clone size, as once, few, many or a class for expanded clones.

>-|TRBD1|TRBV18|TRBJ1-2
TGTGCCAGCTCTCCGGACAGGGTATGGGGCTACACCTTC
CASSPDRVWGYTF
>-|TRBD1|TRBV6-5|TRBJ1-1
TGTGCCAGCGGTACCACAGGGGGCATGAACACTGAAGCTTTCTTT
CASGTTGGMNTEAFF
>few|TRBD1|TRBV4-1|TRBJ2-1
TGCGCCAGCACCCGTCCGGGACAGAAGAACAATGAGCAGTTCTTC
CASTRPGQKNNEQFF
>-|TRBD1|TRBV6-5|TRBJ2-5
TGTGCCAGCAGTTCCCGGACAGGGGCCGAGACCCAGTACTTC
CASSSRTGAETQYF
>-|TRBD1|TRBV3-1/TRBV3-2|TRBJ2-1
TGTGCCAGCAGCTTGACAGGGGCCGCCTACAATGAGCAGTTCTTC
CASSLTGAAYNEQFF
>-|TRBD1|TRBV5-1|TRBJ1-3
TGCGCCAGCAGCCAAAGGACAGGAGCAGGAAACACCATATATTTT
CASSQRTGAGNTIYF
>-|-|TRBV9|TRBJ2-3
TGTGCCAGCAGCGTAGCCGGAGAAGATACGCAGTATTTT
CASSVAGEDTQYF
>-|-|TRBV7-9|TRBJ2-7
TGTGCCAGCAGCTTAGTGGGCAAGACCTACGAGCAGTACTTC
CASSLVGKTYEQYF
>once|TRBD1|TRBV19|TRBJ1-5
TGTGCCAGTAGTACGAGGGACAGTAGCAATCAGCCCCAGCATTTT
CASSTRDSSNQPQHF
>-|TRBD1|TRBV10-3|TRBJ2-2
TGTGCCATCAGCCCGGACAGGGGGAACACCGGGGAGCTGTTTTTT
CAISPDRGNTGELFF
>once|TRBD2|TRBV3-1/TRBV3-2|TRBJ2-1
TGTGCCAGCACCTTCAGCGGGGGGGGATACAATGAGCAGTTCTTC
CASTFSGGGYNEQFF
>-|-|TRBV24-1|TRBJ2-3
TGTGCCACCAGTGTTGGCAGGCTCACAGATACGCAGTATTTT
CATSVGRLTDTQYF
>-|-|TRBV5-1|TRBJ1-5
TGCGCCAGCAGCTTGCCAGGGGAGGGTCAGCCCCAGCATTTT
CASSLPGEGQPQHF
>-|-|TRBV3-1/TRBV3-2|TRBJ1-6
TGTGCCAGCAGCCTTGAGAACAGGGCTGGGTCACCCCTCCACTTT
CASSLENRAGSPLHF
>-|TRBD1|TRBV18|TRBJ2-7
TGTGCCAGCTCACCAGGGACAGCAGTCTACGAGCAGTACTTC
CASSPGTAVYEQYF
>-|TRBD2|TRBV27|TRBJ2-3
TGTGCCAGCAGTTCTAGCGGGGGGGGGAATACGCAGTATTTT
CASSSSGGGNTQYF
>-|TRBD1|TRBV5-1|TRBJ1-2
TGCGCCAGCAGCTTTTTACAGGGGGCAGACTATGGCTACACCTTC
CASSFLQGADYGYTF
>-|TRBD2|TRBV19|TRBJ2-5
TGTGCCAGTAGTTTCCTGCTAGCGGGAGAGACCCAGTACTTC
CASSFLLAGETQYF
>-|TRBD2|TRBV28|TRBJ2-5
TGTGCCAGCAGTACCCGGACTAGCGTAGAGACCCAGTACTTC
CASSTRTSVETQYF
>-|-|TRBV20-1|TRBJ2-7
TGCAGTGCTCAGGTCTTCTACGAGCAGTACTTC
CSAQVFYEQYF
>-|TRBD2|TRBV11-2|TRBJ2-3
TGTGCCAGCAGCTATGATAGCGGGGGGCCTCTGGATACGCAGTATTTT
CASSYDSGGPLDTQYF
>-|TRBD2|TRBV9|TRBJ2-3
TGTGCCAGCAGCATTCCCCTAGCGGGGGGGCCAGATACGCAGTATTTT
CASSIPLAGGPDTQYF
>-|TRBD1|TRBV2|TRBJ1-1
TGTGCCAGCAGCTGGGACAGGGCGGTCTTCTTT
CASSWDRAVFF
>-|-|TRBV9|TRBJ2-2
TGTGCCAGCAGAAGGGACATTTACACCGGGGAGCTGTTTTTT
CASRRDIYTGELFF
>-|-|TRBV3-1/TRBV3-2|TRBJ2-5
TGTGCCAGCAGCCAATCCGGACTTAACAAAGAGACCCAGTACTTC
CASSQSGLNKETQYF
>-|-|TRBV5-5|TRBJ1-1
TGTGCCAGCAGCTTGTGGTGGGGGCGCGGCACTGAAGCTTTCTTT
CASSLWWGRGTEAFF
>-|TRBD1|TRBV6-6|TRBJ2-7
TGTGCCAGCAGTTACGAGGGACAGGTCGACGAGCAGTACTTC
CASSYEGQVDEQYF
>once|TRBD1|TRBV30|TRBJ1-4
TGTGCCTGGGATGAGGGGACAGCTCATGAAAAACTGTTTTTT
CAWDEGTAHEKLFF
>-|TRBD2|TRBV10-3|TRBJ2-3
TGTGCCATCAGTGAGTCGAGGGCTAGCGGGGGGGCCATAGATACGCAGTATTTT
CAISESRASGGAIDTQYF
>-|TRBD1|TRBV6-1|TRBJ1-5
TGTGCCAGCAGTGAATTAACGGACAGGGGTATTGGGCAGCCCCAGCATTTT
CASSELTDRGIGQPQHF
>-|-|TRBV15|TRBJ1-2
TGTGCCACCCAGGGGTCCTATGGCTACACCTTC
CATQGSYGYTF
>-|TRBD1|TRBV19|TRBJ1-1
TGTGCCAGTAGTCCAGAAACAGGGGTCACTGAAGCTTTCTTT
CASSPETGVTEAFF
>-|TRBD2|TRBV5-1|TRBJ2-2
TGCGCCACCAAGAGCGGGGCGAACACCGGGGAGCTGTTTTTT
CATKSGANTGELFF
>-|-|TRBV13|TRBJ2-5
TGTGCCAGCAAGTTGTACAGCGGACAAGAGACCCAGTACTTC
CASKLYSGQETQYF
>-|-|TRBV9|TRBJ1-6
TGTGCCAGCAGCGTGGACAGCCTTAATTCACCCCTCCACTTT
CASSVDSLNSPLHF
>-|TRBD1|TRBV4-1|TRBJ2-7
TGCGCCAGCAGCCAAATTTCCGGGACAGGGTACGAGCAGTACTTC
CASSQISGTGYEQYF